This T cell receptor (beta chain) was obtained from a study of blood T cell repertoires in COVID-19. Assay: immunoSEQ multiplex PCR; the TCRdb copy retains only in-frame clones and omits some. The sample comprises about 52,000 clones, 87% of which are singletons, and around 15% rests with the top ten. Worth noting for this clone: One junction end disagrees with the germline gene, perhaps due to a read error.

There are 13 residues in the CDR3. Germline-derived CDR1 and CDR2 are KGHDR and SFDVKD. The genes are TRBV24-1 and TRBJ1-1; 7 nucleotides line up with TRBD1. The TCR originated in a human donor with active COVID-19. The donor label of this sample is uncertain. Input material: peripheral blood. The CDR3 DNA reads as TGTGTCACCTCACAGGGGTTTTTCACTGAAGCTTTCTTT. It yields the protein CVTSQGFFTEAFF.